A single sample is the source of the 3 T cell receptor beta chains below, sequenced in a study of blood T cell repertoires in COVID-19. Sequencing used immunoSEQ multiplex PCR; TCRdb keeps in-frame clones, though not all of them. The sample lists over 65,000 clones; 88% were seen once. What was sequenced was peripheral blood. The source is a woman aged 55-69 years with acute or convalescent COVID-19.

This chain joins TRBV9 and TRBJ2-4; 9 nucleotides match TRBD2. Germline-derived CDR1 and CDR2 are SGDLS and YYNGEE. Trimming removed 0 bases from V and 3 bases from J; junction bases left unmatched: 7. The CDR3 is 17 residues long. Here the CDR3 reads CASSVGLAEESKNIQYF. CDR3 bases: TGTGCCAGCAGCGTAGGACTAGCGGAGGAGAGCAAAAACATTCAGTACTTC.

The chain is built from TRBV2 and TRBJ1-2, with TRBD1 identical over 8 bases. The CDR3 sequence is 14 residues long. After removal of 7 bases from V and 4 bases from J, the junction contained 8 bases not matched to a gene. Germline V gene sequence: CDR1 SNHLY, CDR2 FYNNEI. The CDR3 DNA reads as TGTGCCAGCAATACTCCAGGGGGCGTCTATGGCTACACCTTC. This sequence encodes CASNTPGGVYGYTF.

The chain is built from TRBV30 and TRBJ2-3; 11 nucleotides align to TRBD1. The CDR3 extends over 15 amino acids. Germline assignment: CDR1 GTSNPN and CDR2 SVGIG (reference sequence). Trimming took 2 bases from V and 4 from J; bases not matched to a gene: 5. The CDR3 region has the DNA TGTGCCTGGAGTAGGACAGGGGGCGGCCCAGATACGCAGTATTTT. Translating gives CAWSRTGGGPDTQYF.